The source of this T cell receptor (beta chain) is a study of T cell responses to AZD1222 COVID-19 vaccine. The study's findings and limits: Breadth and depth of Spike-specific TCRs rose after two AZD1222 doses.

Details on this clone: The antigen is undetermined.

Germline V gene lookup returns CDR1 KGHSH and CDR2 LQKENI. Deletions cut 4 bases from V and 0 bases from J, with 12 bases between. The CDR3 runs 16 residues. Samples with a second dose at about 4 or about 12 weeks were pooled together. The table came from immunoSEQ multiplex PCR; TCRdb's copy has only in-frame clones and leaves some out. In the table there are 80,000 or so clones, 80% to 90% of which are singletons. V and J are TRBV18 and TRBJ2-2; D may correspond to TRBD1 or TRBD2 (6 bases each). The TCR originated in an adult who received the AZD1222 COVID-19 vaccine. Here the sequenced sample was peripheral blood, taken 28 days after the second AZD1222 dose. CDR3 DNA: TGTGCCAGCTCACTTGGGGGGCAGTCGAACACCGGGGAGCTGTTTTTT. It yields the protein CASSLGGQSNTGELFF.